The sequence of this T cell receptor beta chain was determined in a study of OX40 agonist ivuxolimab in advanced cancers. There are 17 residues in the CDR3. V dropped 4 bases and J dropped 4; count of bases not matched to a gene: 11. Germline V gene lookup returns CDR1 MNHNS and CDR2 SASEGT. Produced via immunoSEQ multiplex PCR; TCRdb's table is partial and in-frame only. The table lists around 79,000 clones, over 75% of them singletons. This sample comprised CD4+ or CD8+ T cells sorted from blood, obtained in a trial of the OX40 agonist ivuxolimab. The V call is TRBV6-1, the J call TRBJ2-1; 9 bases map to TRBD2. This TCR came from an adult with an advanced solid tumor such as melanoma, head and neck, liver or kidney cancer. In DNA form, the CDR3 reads TGTGCCAGCAGTGGCGTCGTAGCGGGAGTGGAGTACAATGAGCAGTTCTTC. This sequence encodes CASSGVVAGVEYNEQFF.